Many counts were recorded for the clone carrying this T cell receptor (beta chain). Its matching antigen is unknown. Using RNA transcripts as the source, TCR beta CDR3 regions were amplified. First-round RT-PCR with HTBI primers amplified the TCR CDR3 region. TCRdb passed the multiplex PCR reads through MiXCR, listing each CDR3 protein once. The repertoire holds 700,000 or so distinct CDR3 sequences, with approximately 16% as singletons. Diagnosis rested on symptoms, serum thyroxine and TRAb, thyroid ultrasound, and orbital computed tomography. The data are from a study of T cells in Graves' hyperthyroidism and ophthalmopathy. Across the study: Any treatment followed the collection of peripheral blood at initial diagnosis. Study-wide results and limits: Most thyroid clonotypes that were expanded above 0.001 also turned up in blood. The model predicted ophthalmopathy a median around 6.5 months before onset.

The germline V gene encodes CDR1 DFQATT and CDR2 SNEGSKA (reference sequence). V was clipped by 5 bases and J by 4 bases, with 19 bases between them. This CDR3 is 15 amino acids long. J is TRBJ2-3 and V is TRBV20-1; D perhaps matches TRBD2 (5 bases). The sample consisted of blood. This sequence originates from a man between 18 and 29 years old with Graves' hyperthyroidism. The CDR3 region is CSAPYVGVGADTQYF. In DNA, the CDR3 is TGCAGTGCTCCGTATGTGGGAGTGGGCGCAGATACGCAGTATTTT.